This is a list of T cell receptor beta chains from one sample in a study of blood T cell repertoires in COVID-19. Assay: immunoSEQ multiplex PCR; the TCRdb copy retains only in-frame clones and omits some. The sample shows some 59,000 clones, around 77% of them seen only once. Sequencing was carried out using peripheral blood. The receptors originated from a man older than 75 with active or convalescent COVID-19. CDR3s include the opening cysteine and the closing phenylalanine or tryptophan. The D gene is left open where the match is weak. Only some rows state a clone size, as once, few, many or a class for expanded clones.

d_call	v_call	clone_size	j_call	cdr3_nt	cdr3_aa
.	TRBV14	.	TRBJ1-6	TGTGCCAGCAGCCAAGATTCATGGGCCTGGGCCTATAATTCACCCCTCCACTTT	CASSQDSWAWAYNSPLHF
.	TRBV19	.	TRBJ1-6	TGTGCCAGTAGTACAGGAAGCTCCTATAATTCACCCCTCCACTTT	CASSTGSSYNSPLHF
.	TRBV1	.	TRBJ1-2	TGCACCAGCACCGGTCATAACAGGGTTTTGGGTGGCTACACCTTC	CTSTGHNRVLGGYTF
.	TRBV6-6	.	TRBJ1-1	TGTGCCAGCAGTTCTACCCAACAGGGTACGACTGAAGCTTTCTTT	CASSSTQQGTTEAFF
TRBD1	TRBV7-2	.	TRBJ1-5	TGTGCCAGCAGCTCACAGGGGGCGTATAGCAATCAGCCCCAGCATTTT	CASSSQGAYSNQPQHF
.	TRBV25-1	.	TRBJ1-4	TGTGCCAGCAGTAACTCCGGGGAGGGACTGTTTTTT	CASSNSGEGLFF
.	TRBV30	once	TRBJ2-7	TGTGCCTGGAGTGTGTCTAGTACCTACGAGCAGTACTTC	CAWSVSSTYEQYF
.	TRBV6-5	.	TRBJ2-7	TGTGCCAGCACCCCTCGACAGTCGGCCTACGAGCAGTACTTC	CASTPRQSAYEQYF
TRBD1	TRBV7-6	.	TRBJ1-5	TGTGCCAGCAGCGCCGGGACAGGGGGAAATCAGCCCCAGCATTTT	CASSAGTGGNQPQHF
TRBD1	TRBV24-1	.	TRBJ1-5	TGTGCCACCAGTGACCCCCCGGGACAGCCGCTTTGTAGCAATCAGCCCCAGCATTTT	CATSDPPGQPLCSNQPQHF